These 28 T cell receptor beta chains share one sample of origin, sequenced in a study of Graves' ophthalmopathy and Graves' hyperthyroidism (dated by TCRdb to the late 2010s). Sequencing was performed on an Illumina HiSeq 2000. For repertoire sequencing, TCR beta CDR3 regions were amplified from RNA transcripts. The first round was an RT-PCR using HTBI primers with the Qiagen OneStep RT-PCR kit, and this first round was followed by a second-round multiplex PCR, then size selection and purification. Using fastp at Q25 and MiXCR, TCRdb reprocessed the public reads and kept productive beta chains. Each CDR3 protein gets just one entry, which takes the most common genes and DNA from the rows behind it. This sample gives hundreds of thousands of distinct CDR3 sequences in total; about 41% of them show up just once. The ten largest clones add up to around 3.3% of the sample. Sequencing was done on a sample of peripheral blood. The receptors originated from an adult man with Graves' ophthalmopathy.

In regard to this clonotype: Without the conserved terminal phenylalanine or tryptophan, this CDR3 likely stems from a read error. The V call is TRBV19, the J call TRBJ2-7; perhaps D is TRBD1 or TRBD2 (5 bases each). The CDR3 length is 13 residues. V lost 11 bases, J lost 2 bases, and 16 bases lay in between. The germline CDR1 and CDR2 sequences are LNHDA and SQIVND (reference sequence). CDR3 sequence reads: CAWSGRPPYEQYI. The DNA of the CDR3 is TGTGCCTGGTCGGGACGGCCCCCCTACGAGCAGTACATC.

Details on this clonotype: A much larger clonotype is one base distant, so this may be a read error. This chain uses TRBV29-1 with TRBJ2-7, with D perhaps being TRBD1 or TRBD2 (7 bases each). The CDR3 has 14 residues. Germline values: CDR1 SQVTM, CDR2 ANQGSEA. The chain's CDR3 is CSARREGARNEQYF. The CDR3 DNA sequence: TGCAGTGCTAGGAGGGAGGGGGCGCGGAACGAGCAGTACTTC.

The chain is built from TRBV7-9 and TRBJ2-7; D is ambiguous. Germline CDR1 is SEHNR and CDR2 is FQNEAQ (reference sequence). The length of the CDR3 is 11 residues. Trimming took 3 bases from V and 8 from J, leaving 8 bases between them. CDR3: CASSLTDQQYF. The CDR3 nucleotides are TGTGCCAGCAGCTTGACCGACCAGCAGTACTTC.

This clonotype has a count of ten or more. This chain links TRBV7-2 with TRBJ1-1; 8 bases match TRBD1. J was trimmed by 3 bases and V by 4 bases; bases with no gene match: 4. The CDR3 extends over 14 amino acids. Germline V lookup: CDR1 SGHTA, CDR2 FQGNSA. The DNA for the CDR3 is TGTGCCAGCAGCTCGAAACAGGGGGACACTGAAGCTTTCTTT. Translating it yields CASSSKQGDTEAFF.

This clonotype has a handful of counts. The V gene is TRBV30, the J gene TRBJ1-4; D gene ambiguous. CDR1 GTSNPN and CDR2 SVGIG come from the germline V gene (reference sequence). Trimming pared 1 base from V and 5 bases from J, leaving 2 bases between. The CDR3 sequence is 11 residues long. The CDR3 DNA reads as TGTGCCTGGAGTGCCAATGAAAAACTGTTTTTT. Amino acid sequence: CAWSANEKLFF.

The V call is TRBV7-2, the J call TRBJ2-7; D is unclear. CDR1 is SGHTA and CDR2 is FQGNSA in the germline V gene. There are 14 residues in the CDR3. V was trimmed by 3 bases and J by 3 bases, leaving 12 bases between them. CDR3 protein: CASSLFGDFYEQYF. CDR3 in DNA: TGTGCCAGCAGCTTGTTTGGGGATTTCTACGAGCAGTACTTC.

This clonotype was seen at least ten times. The chain links TRBV9 to TRBJ2-6; D not resolved. The CDR3 extends over 14 amino acids. The germline V gene has CDR1 SGDLS and CDR2 YYNGEE. Between the trimmed V and J ends, which lost 2 bases and 0 bases, there was a span of 3 bases. The CDR3 bases are TGTGCCAGCAGCGTCGCCTCTGGGGCCAACGTCCTGACTTTC. Translation: CASSVASGANVLTF.

This clonotype was counted between two and nine times. The chain employs TRBV12-3 or TRBV12-4 and TRBJ2-7; D gene uncertain. The CDR3 contains 14 residues. V lost 3 bases and J 2 bases, leaving 11 bases between the germline ends. CDR3 region: CASSFGQEAYEQYF. CDR3 nucleotides: TGTGCCAGCAGTTTCGGGCAGGAAGCCTACGAGCAGTACTTC.

This chain links TRBV10-3 with TRBJ1-1; unclear D gene. The CDR3 is 16 residues long. In germline, CDR1 is ENHRY, CDR2 SYGVKD. V was clipped by 2 bases and J by 0 bases, with 13 bases between them. CDR3 sequence (DNA): TGTGCCATCAGTGAGCAGGAAAGTTCCATGAACACTGAAGCTTTCTTT. It specifies CAISEQESSMNTEAFF.

In its sample, this clonotype was seen many times. The chain combines TRBV12-3 or TRBV12-4 with TRBJ1-2, with D unresolved. The CDR3 has 15 amino acids. V gave up 5 bases and J gave up 3 bases, with 16 bases separating them. The CDR3 region is CASSPSWGSDYGYTF. The DNA for the CDR3 is TGTGCCAGCAGTCCCTCTTGGGGTTCGGACTATGGCTACACCTTC.

This clonotype was observed at least ten times. The chain combines TRBV2 with TRBJ2-5; TRBD1 agrees at 8 bases. Per the germline V gene, CDR1 is SNHLY and CDR2 is FYNNEI. This CDR3 has 16 amino acids. V lost 3 bases, J lost 5 bases, and 11 bases stayed unmatched. The CDR3 DNA is TGTGCCAGCAGTGAGCTACCCCAGGGGGACAGGGAGACCCAGTACTTC. Residues: CASSELPQGDRETQYF. The full variable domain, with the rest looked up from reference TRBV2 and TRBJ2-5, is EPEVTQTPSHQVTQMGQEVILRCVPISNHLYFYWYRQILGQKVEFLVSFYNNEISEKSEIFDDQFSVERPDGSNFTLKIRSTKLEDSAMYFCASSELPQGDRETQYFGPGTRLLVL.

This clonotype has ten or more counts. The CDR3 nucleotides are TGTGCCAGCAGCTCCGGGTTCGGAGGGTACGAGCAGTACTTC. Protein product: CASSSGFGGYEQYF. This rearrangement joins TRBV7-2 to TRBJ2-7; D might be TRBD2 (6 bases). Germline assignment: CDR1 SGHTA and CDR2 FQGNSA. V was pared by 4 bases and J by 4 bases, with 14 bases between. The CDR3 is made up of 14 amino acids.

V usage is TRBV29-1 and J usage is TRBJ1-2; weak D call: TRBD1 (6 bases). The V gene's germline CDR1 is SQVTM and CDR2 ANQGSEA. Trimming cost V 1 base and J 8 bases, with 26 bases left between them. This CDR3 has 17 residues. The CDR3 DNA reads as TGCAGCGTTGAAGGTGGGATGCCGGGGGCCCGTATTTTCGGCTACACCTTC. It codes for CSVEGGMPGARIFGYTF. Supplemented by reference TRBV29-1 and TRBJ1-2, the full variable domain reads SAVISQKPSRDICQRGTSLTIQCQVDSQVTMMFWYRQQPGQSLTLIATANQGSEATYESGFVIDKFPISRPNLTFSTLTVSNMSPEDSSIYLCSVEGGMPGARIFGYTFGSGTRLTVV.

In this sample, this clonotype turned up many times. This sequence joins TRBV9 and TRBJ2-7, with a tentative D call TRBD1 (6 bases). The V gene's germline CDR1 is SGDLS and CDR2 YYNGEE. Trimming took off 3 bases at V and 0 bases at J, with 13 bases between the two ends. This CDR3 comprises 15 residues. CDR3 amino acids: CASSASGQSSYEQYF. The CDR3, as DNA: TGTGCCAGCAGCGCAAGCGGACAGAGCTCCTACGAGCAGTACTTC. Full variable domain (remainder filled in from reference TRBV9 and TRBJ2-7): DSGVTQTPKHLITATGQRVTLRCSPRSGDLSVYWYQQSLDQGLQFLIQYYNGEERAKGNILERFSAQQFPDLHSELNLSSLELGDSALYFCASSASGQSSYEQYFGPGTRLTVT.

The V and J genes are TRBV10-2 and TRBJ2-5; tentative D call: TRBD1 (5 bases). CDR1 WSHSY and CDR2 SAAADI come from the germline V gene. The CDR3 sequence is 14 residues long. V lost 6 bases, J lost 1 base, and 12 bases lay in between. CDR3 loop: CASSEQGSQETQYF. CDR3 sequence (DNA): TGCGCCAGCAGCGAGCAGGGTAGCCAAGAGACCCAGTACTTC.

This clonotype has ten or more counts. The chain uses TRBV7-8 and TRBJ1-1; D unclear. Trimming removed 1 base from V and 0 bases from J, with 12 bases in between. Germline CDR1 SGHVS, CDR2 FQNEAQ. The CDR3 runs to 16 residues. As DNA, the CDR3 is TGTGCCAGCAGCTTAGTGTCCGTTAACATGAACACTGAAGCTTTCTTT. Protein: CASSLVSVNMNTEAFF. Drawing the rest from reference TRBV7-8 and TRBJ1-1, the complete variable domain is GAGVSQSPRYKVAKRGQDVALRCDPISGHVSLFWYQQALGQGPEFLTYFQNEAQLDKSGLPSDRFFAERPEGSVSTLKIQRTQQEDSAVYLCASSLVSVNMNTEAFFGQGTRLTVV.

About this clonotype itself: This may be a read error, as it is one base from a much larger clone. The chain links TRBV2 to TRBJ2-5; D possibly corresponds to TRBD1 (6 bases). The germline V gene has CDR1 SNHLY and CDR2 FYNNEI. The length of the CDR3 is 14 residues. The CDR3 DNA sequence: TGTGCCAGCAGTTCTCAGGGGATTATCGAGACCCAGCACTTC. Protein product: CASSSQGIIETQHF.

Turning to this clonotype: A much larger clone differs from this one at a single base, so this may be a read error. This sequence joins TRBV7-2 and TRBJ2-5; D is ambiguous. The CDR3 has 13 residues. The germline V gene has CDR1 SGHTA and CDR2 FQGNSA. The CDR3 DNA sequence: TGTGCCGGCAGCTCAAGCCGGGCGTGGACCCAGTACTTC. The encoded protein is CAGSSSRAWTQYF.

This chain uses TRBV12-3 or TRBV12-4 with TRBJ1-5; 7 bases align to TRBD1. The CDR3 has 15 amino acids. V shed 2 bases, J shed 2 bases, and the junction held 3 bases outside the gene matches. The CDR3 DNA is TGTGCCAGCAGTTTACAGGGGGTTGGCAATCAGCCCCAGCATTTT. It translates to CASSLQGVGNQPQHF.

The chain links TRBV15 to TRBJ1-4; 12 positions agree with TRBD1. The CDR3 is 17 amino acids. With V trimmed by 3 bases and J by 8 bases, 10 bases remained unmatched. CDR1 is LNHNV and CDR2 is YYDKDF in the germline V gene (reference sequence). The CDR3 nucleotides read TGTGCCACCAGCAGCAAGACGGGACAGGGGGCGCGGGAAAAACTGTTTTTT. It encodes CATSSKTGQGAREKLFF.

This clonotype has a handful of counts. CDR3 DNA sequence: TGTGCCAGCAGCGAAGCGGGTCAACGCTACGAGCAGTACTTC. Amino acid sequence: CASSEAGQRYEQYF. V is TRBV13 and J is TRBJ2-7; D is perhaps TRBD2 (6 bases). The germline CDR1 and CDR2 sequences are PRHDT and FYEKMQ (reference sequence). CDR3 length: 14 amino acids. V was shortened by 5 bases and J by 3 bases, with 14 bases between the two germline ends.

Notes on this clonotype: This may be a read error: a much more frequent sequence differs by one nucleotide. The gene calls are TRBV2 and TRBJ1-5; the D gene is possibly TRBD1 (5 bases). Germline V gene data show CDR1 as SNHLY and CDR2 as FYNNEI. CDR3 length: 15 residues. The CDR3 spells CASSYSSQGGQPRHF. In DNA form, the CDR3 reads TGTGCCAGCAGTTACTCGAGTCAGGGTGGCCAGCCCCGGCATTTT.

The chain combines TRBV11-1 with TRBJ1-1; 7 nucleotides line up with TRBD1. Trimming cost V 4 bases and J 2 bases; bases outside gene matches: 10. Looked up from germline, CDR1 is SGHAT and CDR2 is FQDESV (reference sequence). CDR3 size: 16 residues. DNA for the CDR3: TGTGCCAGCAGCTCAATGGGGGACAGAACAAACACTGAAGCTTTCTTT. Amino acids: CASSSMGDRTNTEAFF. The full variable domain, completed using reference TRBV11-1 and TRBJ1-1, is EAEVAQSPRYKITEKSQAVAFWCDPISGHATLYWYRQILGQGPELLVQFQDESVVDDSQLPKDRFSAERLKGVDSTLKIQPAELGDSAMYLCASSSMGDRTNTEAFFGQGTRLTVV.

The chain is built from TRBV7-2 and TRBJ1-1; D may be TRBD1 (5 bases). V lost 5 bases, J lost 4 bases, and 11 bases lay in between. This CDR3 region has 13 residues. Germline V gives CDR1 SGHTA, CDR2 FQGNSA. DNA for the CDR3: TGTGCCAGCAGCGTCCTCGGGGGCACTGAAGCTTTCTTT. This encodes CASSVLGGTEAFF.

This clonotype was recorded at least ten times. The chain is built from TRBV15 and TRBJ2-6; D call uncertain. Germline-derived CDR1 and CDR2 are LNHNV and YYDKDF (reference sequence). The CDR3 loop spans 17 amino acids. The V end lost 3 bases, the J end lost 4 bases, and 16 bases lay between the germline ends. The CDR3 sequence is CATSRPPWAPGANVLTF. CDR3 DNA: TGTGCCACCAGCAGGCCCCCTTGGGCTCCCGGGGCCAACGTCCTGACTTTC.

This clonotype was seen many times. The gene calls are TRBV5-1 and TRBJ1-3; 7 bases match TRBD1. Germline CDR1 and CDR2: SGHRS and YFSETQ. V shed 4 bases and J 2 bases; nucleotides not matched to a gene: 3. This CDR3 has 14 amino acids. The CDR3: CASSPQGAGNTIYF. The CDR3 DNA sequence: TGCGCCAGCAGCCCCCAGGGGGCTGGAAACACCATATATTTT.

Turning to this clonotype: This sequence may be a read error, since a much larger clone differs from it by one base. This rearrangement joins TRBV12-3 or TRBV12-4 to TRBJ1-1; D gene ambiguous. V lost 7 bases and J lost 6, with 18 bases in between. The CDR3 loop spans 14 amino acids. CDR3 in DNA: TGTGCCAGCACCCTGGGAATACGTTCCTCTGAAGCTTTCTTT. This encodes CASTLGIRSSEAFF.

This chain uses TRBV19 with TRBJ2-1, with unresolved D. V was trimmed by 3 bases and J by 7 bases, leaving 10 bases between them. The germline gives CDR1 LNHDA, CDR2 SQIVND (reference sequence). This CDR3 spans 13 amino acids. This CDR3 is CASSIYGLNEQFF. Written as DNA, the CDR3 is TGTGCCAGTAGTATTTACGGGTTGAATGAGCAGTTCTTC.